Listed below are T cell receptor beta chains from one sample, sequenced in a study of T cells in Graves' hyperthyroidism and ophthalmopathy. TCRdb fed the multiplex PCR reads into MiXCR, producing one record per CDR3 protein. This sample has some 600,000 distinct CDR3 sequences; approximately 15% occur once, and the top ten carry less than 6%. Sequencing used blood. These receptors originate from a woman in her 30s with Graves' hyperthyroidism that later progressed to Graves' ophthalmopathy. Both conserved end residues are part of each CDR3. The order of the fields is J gene, V gene, clone size, D gene, CDR3 DNA, CDR3 protein. A D gene is named only where the DNA matches it firmly. Clone size is given for some rows only: seen once, a few or many times, or a class if the clone is expanded.

J: TRBJ2-5
V: TRBV12-3/TRBV12-4
size: many
D: TRBD2
DNA: TGTGCCAGCAGTGATATGGGTAGCGGGAGTGGAAAGACCCAGTACTTC
CDR3: CASSDMGSGSGKTQYF

J: TRBJ2-5
V: TRBV3-1
size: many
D: TRBD2
DNA: TGTGCCAGCAGCCATCTACGAGGGACTAGCGGAGACCAAGAGACCCAGTACTTC
CDR3: CASSHLRGTSGDQETQYF

J: TRBJ1-1
V: TRBV19
size: few
D: NA
DNA: TGTGCCAGTAGTATAGCTCGGGCGTCGGAAGCTTTCTTT
CDR3: CASSIARASEAFF

J: TRBJ1-1
V: TRBV19
size: few
D: TRBD1
DNA: TGTGCCAGTTCTTCGACAGGGAAAACGGCTTTCTTT
CDR3: CASSSTGKTAFF

J: TRBJ2-1
V: TRBV28
size: many
D: NA
DNA: TGTGCCAGCAGTTTAAGGGGAGCGCGTCCCTACAATGAGCAGTTCTTC
CDR3: CASSLRGARPYNEQFF

J: TRBJ2-5
V: TRBV12-3/TRBV12-4
size: many
D: NA
DNA: TGTGCCAGCAGGGGGAGAAGCGAGACCCAGTACTTC
CDR3: CASRGRSETQYF

J: TRBJ1-2
V: TRBV28
size: NA
D: TRBD1
DNA: TGTGCCAGCAGTCCCCTGGTATTCCGGGACAGTGACTATGGCTACACCTTC
CDR3: CASSPLVFRDSDYGYTF

J: TRBJ2-5
V: TRBV19
size: many
D: NA
DNA: TGTGCCAGTAGTAGAACCTTCCGAGAGACCCAGTACTTC
CDR3: CASSRTFRETQYF

J: TRBJ1-5
V: TRBV20-1
size: NA
D: NA
DNA: TGCAGTGCTAGAGATTCTAAGGACGGCAGAAATCAGCCCCAGCATTTT
CDR3: CSARDSKDGRNQPQHF

J: TRBJ2-3
V: TRBV6-4
size: NA
D: NA
DNA: TGTGCCAGCAGCCCCGACAGATCCATCGTCACAGATACGCAGTATTTT
CDR3: CASSPDRSIVTDTQYF

J: TRBJ2-1
V: TRBV28
size: many
D: NA
DNA: TGTGCCAGCAGTCAGCGGTACAGCTCCTACAATGAGCAGTTCTTC
CDR3: CASSQRYSSYNEQFF

J: TRBJ2-3
V: TRBV19
size: few
D: TRBD2
DNA: TGTGCCAGTAGTTCGAGCGGGGCTTACACAGATACGCAGTATTTT
CDR3: CASSSSGAYTDTQYF

J: TRBJ2-3
V: TRBV24-1
size: many
D: TRBD2
DNA: TGTGCCACCAGTGGCCGGGGGACTAGCGGGAGCACAGATACGCAGTATTTT
CDR3: CATSGRGTSGSTDTQYF

J: TRBJ1-2
V: TRBV6-2/TRBV6-3
size: many
D: NA
DNA: TGTGCCAGCAGTTCCCACCGGACAGCCCCCTATGGCTACACCTTC
CDR3: CASSSHRTAPYGYTF

J: TRBJ1-1
V: TRBV10-3
size: few
D: NA
DNA: TGTGCCATCAGTGGGGGATGGGACACTGAAGCTTTCTTT
CDR3: CAISGGWDTEAFF

J: TRBJ2-1
V: TRBV2
size: many
D: NA
DNA: TGTGCCAGCAGCCACCTCAGCGGGACAGACTCCTACAATGAGCAGTTCTTC
CDR3: CASSHLSGTDSYNEQFF

J: TRBJ2-2
V: TRBV30
size: many
D: NA
DNA: TGTGCCTGGAGTCGTCTGGGCGGGACCGGGGAGCTGTTTTTT
CDR3: CAWSRLGGTGELFF

J: TRBJ1-5
V: TRBV19
size: NA
D: TRBD1
DNA: TGTGCCAGTAGACGGACAGGGAGCGATCAGCCCCAGCATTTT
CDR3: CASRRTGSDQPQHF

J: TRBJ1-1
V: TRBV2
size: NA
D: NA
DNA: TGTGCCAGCAGGCTGGACAGCTACACTGAAGCTTTCTTT
CDR3: CASRLDSYTEAFF

J: TRBJ1-1
V: TRBV7-3
size: few
D: NA
DNA: TGTGCCAGCAGCTTAAGCCCCGCAGGGGTTGGGAACACTGAAGCTTTCTTT
CDR3: CASSLSPAGVGNTEAFF

J: TRBJ2-3
V: TRBV7-3
size: NA
D: TRBD1
DNA: TGTGCCAGCAGCAGCCGGACAGGGAGGACAGATACGCAGTATTTT
CDR3: CASSSRTGRTDTQYF

J: TRBJ2-3
V: TRBV7-8
size: many
D: TRBD1
DNA: TGTGCCAGCAGCGTTGGACAGGGTCGCTCAGATACGCAGTATTTT
CDR3: CASSVGQGRSDTQYF

J: TRBJ2-7
V: TRBV29-1
size: NA
D: TRBD2
DNA: TGCAGCGTGGTGACTAGCGGGAGAAGGGCTCCCTACGAGCAGTACTTC
CDR3: CSVVTSGRRAPYEQYF

J: TRBJ2-3
V: TRBV11-2
size: NA
D: NA
DNA: TGTGCCAGCAGCTCGGACAGTCCTAGCACAGATACGCAGTATTTT
CDR3: CASSSDSPSTDTQYF

J: TRBJ1-5
V: TRBV12-3/TRBV12-4
size: many
D: NA
DNA: TGTGCCAGCAGTAATGGGGGACAAACTAATCAGCCCCAGCATTTT
CDR3: CASSNGGQTNQPQHF

J: TRBJ2-4
V: TRBV11-3
size: NA
D: TRBD2
DNA: TGTGCCAGCAGCCCACGGACTAGCGGAGGGAAAAACATTCAGTACTTC
CDR3: CASSPRTSGGKNIQYF

J: TRBJ1-3
V: TRBV30
size: NA
D: TRBD1
DNA: TGTGCCTGGAGGCACACGACAGGGGATGGAAACACCATATATTTT
CDR3: CAWRHTTGDGNTIYF

J: TRBJ2-2
V: TRBV6-1
size: many
D: NA
DNA: TGTGCCAGCAGTCCATCCGGACTTAGGACCGGGGAGCTGTTTTTT
CDR3: CASSPSGLRTGELFF

J: TRBJ1-5
V: TRBV7-9
size: many
D: NA
DNA: TGTGCCAGCAGCTTATCGGCCAGGACGGATAGCAATCAGCCCCAGCATTTT
CDR3: CASSLSARTDSNQPQHF

J: TRBJ2-7
V: TRBV20-1
size: few
D: NA
DNA: TGCAGTGCTAGAGTCTACGTCAGCTCCTACGAGCAGTACTTC
CDR3: CSARVYVSSYEQYF

J: TRBJ2-1
V: TRBV27
size: many
D: NA
DNA: TGTGCCAGCAGTTCATTCTCCTACAATGAGCAGTTCTTC
CDR3: CASSSFSYNEQFF

J: TRBJ2-7
V: TRBV7-9
size: few
D: NA
DNA: TGTGCCAGCAGCCTCGGGCCCAGCCACTACGAGCAGTACTTC
CDR3: CASSLGPSHYEQYF

J: TRBJ2-1
V: TRBV2
size: many
D: NA
DNA: TGTGCCAGCAGTCCCCTAGCAGTCCAAGACAATGAGCAGTTCTTC
CDR3: CASSPLAVQDNEQFF

J: TRBJ2-1
V: TRBV20-1
size: many
D: NA
DNA: TGCAGTGCTAGAGAACTAGCCCCCCTCAATGAGCAGTTCTTC
CDR3: CSARELAPLNEQFF

J: TRBJ2-3
V: TRBV10-3
size: many
D: TRBD2
DNA: TGTGCCATGCGGCGGGGGGAAGCCGATATGGGTACGCAGTATTTT
CDR3: CAMRRGEADMGTQYF

J: TRBJ2-7
V: TRBV6-1
size: NA
D: NA
DNA: TGTGCCAGCAGTGTAATTGCAGTCACCTACGAGCAGTACTTC
CDR3: CASSVIAVTYEQYF

J: TRBJ1-3
V: TRBV11-3
size: many
D: TRBD1
DNA: TGTGCCAGCAGATCCGGACAGGCCTCTGGAAACACCATATATTTT
CDR3: CASRSGQASGNTIYF

J: TRBJ2-7
V: TRBV7-2
size: many
D: NA
DNA: TGTGCCAGCAGCTCCAGGGCCTCCTACGAGCAGTACTTC
CDR3: CASSSRASYEQYF

J: TRBJ1-1
V: TRBV27
size: NA
D: NA
DNA: TGTGCCAGCAGTTTAGAAAGCAGAGTGAACACTGAAGCTTTCTTT
CDR3: CASSLESRVNTEAFF

J: TRBJ2-3
V: TRBV7-2
size: NA
D: TRBD2
DNA: TGTGCCAGCAGCCAACTAGCGGAGACAGATACGCAGTATTTT
CDR3: CASSQLAETDTQYF

J: TRBJ2-7
V: TRBV5-1
size: few
D: NA
DNA: TGCGCCAGCAGCTTAATCCAGACTCCCTACGAGCAGTACTTC
CDR3: CASSLIQTPYEQYF

J: TRBJ2-5
V: TRBV2
size: many
D: NA
DNA: TGTGCCAGCAGTGAACTCGGCCCGGAGACCCAGTACTTC
CDR3: CASSELGPETQYF

J: TRBJ2-1
V: TRBV11-2
size: many
D: TRBD2
DNA: TGTGCCAGCAGCTCCCCGACTAGCGGGAACAATGAGCAGTTCTTC
CDR3: CASSSPTSGNNEQFF

J: TRBJ1-4
V: TRBV9
size: few
D: TRBD1
DNA: TGTGCCAGCAGCGTAGGAGGGACAGGTTTAATCGCAACTAATGAAAAACTGTTTTTT
CDR3: CASSVGGTGLIATNEKLFF

J: TRBJ1-1
V: TRBV30
size: NA
D: NA
DNA: TGTGCCTGGAGCGCCGAGGGTGGTCACACTGAAGCTTTCTTT
CDR3: CAWSAEGGHTEAFF

J: TRBJ1-1
V: TRBV24-1
size: NA
D: TRBD1
DNA: TGTGCCACCAGTGAAACAGGGGCGGGGGACACTGAAGCTTTCTTT
CDR3: CATSETGAGDTEAFF